Following are 14 T cell receptor beta chains from one sample sequenced in a study of cytomegalovirus exposure and HLA in healthy donors. PCR used 60 Vbeta primers and 13 Jbeta primers. Repertoires were generated with immunoSEQ multiplex PCR, while TCRdb's copy carries only in-frame clones and drops some. The sample has 110,000 to 150,000 clones, over 80% seen once. Material for sequencing was PBMCs. The source is a female donor in good health and CMV-seronegative.

The V gene is TRBV4-1, the J gene TRBJ2-3, with 7 bases lining up with TRBD2. V lost 1 base, J lost 4 bases, and 5 bases stayed unmatched. CDR3 size: 15 residues. The germline V gene has CDR1 MGHRA and CDR2 YSYEKL. In nucleotides, the CDR3 is TGCGCCAGCAGCCAAGGCGGGAGAGTCCCAGATACGCAGTATTTT. It is translated as CASSQGGRVPDTQYF.

J is TRBJ2-5 and V is TRBV28; perhaps TRBD2 as D (6 bases). Germline V lookup: CDR1 MDHEN, CDR2 SYDVKM. The V and J ends lost 6 bases and 5 bases respectively, with 25 bases between them. This CDR3 is built from 17 residues. The CDR3 DNA follows: TGTGCCAGCAGGGAGGGCCCCCTGATGCATCAAGCGGAGACCCAGTACTTC. Translating it yields CASREGPLMHQAETQYF.

In this sample, this clone turned up once. The chain couples TRBV6-1 to TRBJ1-2, with TRBD1 identical over 8 bases. The germline gives CDR1 MNHNS, CDR2 SASEGT. The CDR3 runs 15 residues. Trimming removed 1 base from V and 2 bases from J; junction bases left unmatched: 3. CDR3 coding DNA: TGTGCCAGCAGTGAAGAAGACAGGGGAAACTATGGCTACACCTTC. It codes for CASSEEDRGNYGYTF.

The chain is built from TRBV5-8 and TRBJ2-7; D might be TRBD1 (6 bases). Trimming pared 3 bases from V and 5 bases from J, leaving 18 bases between. The CDR3 contains 15 residues. Germline CDR1 SGHTS, CDR2 YDEGEE. CDR3 sequence reads: CASSSPRGSRNEQYF. CDR3 DNA sequence: TGTGCCAGCAGCTCGCCCAGGGGAAGTAGAAACGAGCAGTACTTC.

The chain has TRBV5-1 and TRBJ1-1; D remains unclear. Germline loops: CDR1 SGHRS, CDR2 YFSETQ. The CDR3 loop spans 12 amino acids. V lost 4 bases, J lost 2 bases, and 6 bases lay in between. The CDR3 region has the DNA TGCGCCAGCAGCCCCGGTAACACTGAAGCTTTCTTT. As protein: CASSPGNTEAFF. The full variable domain, rest sourced from reference TRBV5-1 and TRBJ1-1, is KAGVTQTPRYLIKTRGQQVTLSCSPISGHRSVSWYQQTPGQGLQFLFEYFSETQRNKGNFPGRFSGRQFSNSRSEMNVSTLELGDSALYLCASSPGNTEAFFGQGTRLTVV.

The chain employs TRBV30 and TRBJ2-3, with TRBD2 matching 13 bases. CDR1 and CDR2 (germline): GTSNPN, SVGIG (reference sequence). The CDR3 sequence is 16 residues long. V lost 0 bases, J lost 4 bases, and 4 bases stayed unmatched. The CDR3 reads CAWSVGLAGSADTQYF. As DNA, the CDR3 is TGTGCCTGGAGTGTGGGACTAGCGGGATCTGCAGATACGCAGTATTTT.

The rearrangement joins TRBV28 to TRBJ2-7; no reliable D call. The CDR3 covers 13 residues. V dropped 4 bases and J dropped 3 bases, with 10 bases sitting between them. Germline V CDR1 and CDR2: MDHEN, SYDVKM. CDR3 sequence reads: CASSSPQDYEQYF. In DNA, the CDR3 is TGTGCCAGCAGTTCGCCGCAGGACTACGAGCAGTACTTC.

CDR3 sequence: CASSPGTSGSRDNEQFF. In DNA, the CDR3 is TGTGCCAGCAGCCCCGGGACTAGCGGGAGTCGGGACAATGAGCAGTTCTTC. This rearrangement joins TRBV11-1 to TRBJ2-1; 14 bases match TRBD2. V lost 5 bases and J lost 5; bases outside the gene matches: 8. Germline CDR1 and CDR2: SGHAT and FQDESV (reference sequence). CDR3 length equals 17 residues.

The V gene is TRBV6-5, the J gene TRBJ1-1; D remains unclear. The CDR3 has 14 residues. V was clipped by 2 bases and J by 0 bases, with 7 bases between them. Germline V gives CDR1 MNHEY, CDR2 SVGAGI. The CDR3 nucleotides read TGTGCCAGCAGTTACCGGGGTGTGAACACTGAAGCTTTCTTT. Residues: CASSYRGVNTEAFF.

The rearrangement links TRBV7-3 to TRBJ1-2, with 8 bases aligning to TRBD1. The CDR3 has 13 amino acids. V gave up 6 bases and J gave up 4 bases; unmatched junction bases: 4. The germline CDR1 and CDR2 sequences are SGHTA and FQGTGA. The CDR3 spells CASRPGTGYGYTF. In DNA, the CDR3 is TGTGCCAGCAGGCCCGGGACAGGCTATGGCTACACCTTC.

The V and J genes are TRBV10-2 and TRBJ2-3; D perhaps matches TRBD2 (5 bases). V dropped 3 bases and J dropped 6 bases, with 13 bases sitting between them. The length of the CDR3 is 14 residues. Germline CDR1 WSHSY, CDR2 SAAADI. This CDR3 reads CASSDPGSLDTQYF. CDR3 sequence (DNA): TGCGCCAGCAGTGATCCGGGGTCGTTGGATACGCAGTATTTT.

V is TRBV7-9 and J is TRBJ2-5; the match to TRBD2 covers 8 bases. This CDR3 is 15 amino acids long. V lost 3 bases, J lost 5 bases, and 8 bases stayed unmatched. The V gene's germline CDR1 is SEHNR and CDR2 FQNEAQ (reference sequence). The CDR3: CASSFQAGVSETQYF. The CDR3 nucleotides read TGTGCCAGCAGCTTTCAAGCGGGAGTTTCGGAGACCCAGTACTTC.

The sample holds a few counts of this clone. The chain uses TRBV27 and TRBJ1-5, with D unresolved. This CDR3 has 14 amino acids. Germline V lookup: CDR1 MNHEY, CDR2 SMNVEV (reference sequence). Trimming took 1 base from V and 5 from J, leaving 9 bases between them. CDR3 residues: CASSLWYEDQPQHF. The CDR3 nucleotides are TGTGCCAGCAGTTTATGGTATGAGGATCAGCCCCAGCATTTT.

The gene calls are TRBV27 and TRBJ1-5, with D perhaps matching TRBD1 (5 bases). V lost 3 bases and J 4 bases, leaving 7 bases between the germline ends. Germline loops: CDR1 MNHEY, CDR2 SMNVEV (reference sequence). The CDR3 spans 13 residues. The CDR3 nucleotides read TGTGCCAGCAGTTTCGGGGGTAATCAGCCCCAGCATTTT. Translating it yields CASSFGGNQPQHF.